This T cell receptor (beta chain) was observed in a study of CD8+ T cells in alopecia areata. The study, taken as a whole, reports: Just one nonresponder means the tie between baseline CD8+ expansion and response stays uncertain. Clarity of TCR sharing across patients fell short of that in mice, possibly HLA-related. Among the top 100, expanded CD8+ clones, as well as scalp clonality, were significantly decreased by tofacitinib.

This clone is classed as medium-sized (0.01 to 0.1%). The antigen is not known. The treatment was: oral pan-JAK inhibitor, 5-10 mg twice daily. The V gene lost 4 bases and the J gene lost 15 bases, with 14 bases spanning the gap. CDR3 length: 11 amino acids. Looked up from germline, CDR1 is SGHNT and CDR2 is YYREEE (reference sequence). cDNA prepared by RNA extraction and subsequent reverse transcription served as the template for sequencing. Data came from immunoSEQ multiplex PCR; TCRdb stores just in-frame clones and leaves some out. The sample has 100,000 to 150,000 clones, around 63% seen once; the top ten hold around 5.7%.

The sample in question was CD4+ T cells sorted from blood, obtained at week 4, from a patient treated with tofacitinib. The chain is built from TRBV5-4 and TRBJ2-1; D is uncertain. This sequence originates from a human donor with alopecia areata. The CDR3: CASSDGRWRFF. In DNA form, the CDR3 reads TGTGCCAGCAGCGATGGACGGTGGCGGTTCTTC.